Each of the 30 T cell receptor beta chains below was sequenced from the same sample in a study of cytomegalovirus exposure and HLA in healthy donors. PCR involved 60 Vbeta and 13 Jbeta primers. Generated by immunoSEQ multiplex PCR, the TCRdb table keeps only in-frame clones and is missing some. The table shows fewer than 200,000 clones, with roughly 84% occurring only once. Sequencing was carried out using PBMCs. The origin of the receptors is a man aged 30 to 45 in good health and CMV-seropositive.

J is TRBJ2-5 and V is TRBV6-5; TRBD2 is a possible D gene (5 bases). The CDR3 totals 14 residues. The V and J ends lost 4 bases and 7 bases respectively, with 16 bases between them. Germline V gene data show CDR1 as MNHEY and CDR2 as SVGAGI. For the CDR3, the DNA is TGTGCCAGCAGTTTCGAGGGAATCTCCGGGACCCAGTACTTC. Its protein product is CASSFEGISGTQYF.

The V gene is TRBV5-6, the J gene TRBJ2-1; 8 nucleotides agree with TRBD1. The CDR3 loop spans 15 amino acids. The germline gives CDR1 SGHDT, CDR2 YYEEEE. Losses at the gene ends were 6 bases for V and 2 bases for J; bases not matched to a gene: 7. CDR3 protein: CASTLGTGTYNEQFF. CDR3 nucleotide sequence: TGTGCCAGCACCCTCGGGACAGGAACCTACAATGAGCAGTTCTTC.

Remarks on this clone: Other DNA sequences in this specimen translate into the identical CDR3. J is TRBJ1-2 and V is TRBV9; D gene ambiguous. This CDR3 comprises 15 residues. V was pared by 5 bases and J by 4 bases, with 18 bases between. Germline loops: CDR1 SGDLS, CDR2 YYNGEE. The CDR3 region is CASSGGVPGGYGYTF. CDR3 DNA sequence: TGTGCCAGCAGTGGCGGGGTCCCGGGCGGCTATGGCTACACCTTC.

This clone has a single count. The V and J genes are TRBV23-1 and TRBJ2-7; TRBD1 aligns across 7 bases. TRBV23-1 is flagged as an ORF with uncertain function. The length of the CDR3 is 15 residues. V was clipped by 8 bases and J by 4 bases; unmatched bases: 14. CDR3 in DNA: TGCGCCAGCGCTCAAATTCCGGGACAGCTTTACGAGCAGTACGTC. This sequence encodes CASAQIPGQLYEQYV.

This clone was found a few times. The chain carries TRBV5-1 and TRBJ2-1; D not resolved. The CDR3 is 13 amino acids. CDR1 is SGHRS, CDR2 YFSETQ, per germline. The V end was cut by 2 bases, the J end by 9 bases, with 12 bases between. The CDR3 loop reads CASSLQGGGEQFF. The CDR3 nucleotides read TGCGCCAGCAGCTTACAAGGCGGCGGTGAGCAGTTCTTC.

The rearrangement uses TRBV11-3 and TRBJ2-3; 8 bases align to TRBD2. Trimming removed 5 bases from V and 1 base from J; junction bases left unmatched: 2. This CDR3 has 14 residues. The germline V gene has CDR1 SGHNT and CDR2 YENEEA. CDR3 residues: CASSATSGTDTQYF. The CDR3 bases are TGTGCCAGCAGCGCGACTAGCGGCACAGATACGCAGTATTTT.

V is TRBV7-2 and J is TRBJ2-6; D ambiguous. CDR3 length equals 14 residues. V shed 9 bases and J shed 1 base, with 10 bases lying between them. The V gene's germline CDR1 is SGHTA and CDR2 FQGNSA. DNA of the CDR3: TGTGCCAGTTTTCGTCCGTCTGGGGCCAACGTCCTGACTTTC. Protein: CASFRPSGANVLTF. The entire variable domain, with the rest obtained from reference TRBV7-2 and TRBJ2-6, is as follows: GAGVSQSPSNKVTEKGKDVELRCDPISGHTALYWYRQSLGQGLEFLIYFQGNSAPDKSGLPSDRFSAERTGGSVSTLTIQRTQQEDSAVYLCASFRPSGANVLTFGAGSRLTVL.

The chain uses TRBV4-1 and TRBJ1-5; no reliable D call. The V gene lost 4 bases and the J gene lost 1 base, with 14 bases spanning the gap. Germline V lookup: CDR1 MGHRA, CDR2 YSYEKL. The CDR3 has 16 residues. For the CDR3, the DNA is TGCGCCAGCAGCCTTCGGGTAGTACTGAGCAATCAGCCCCAGCATTTT. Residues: CASSLRVVLSNQPQHF.

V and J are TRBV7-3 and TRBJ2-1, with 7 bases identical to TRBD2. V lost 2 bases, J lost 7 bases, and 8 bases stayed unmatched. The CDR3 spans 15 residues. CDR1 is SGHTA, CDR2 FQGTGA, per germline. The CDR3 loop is CASSLGTTLRNEQFF. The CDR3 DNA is TGTGCCAGCAGCTTAGGGACTACTTTAAGGAATGAGCAGTTCTTC.

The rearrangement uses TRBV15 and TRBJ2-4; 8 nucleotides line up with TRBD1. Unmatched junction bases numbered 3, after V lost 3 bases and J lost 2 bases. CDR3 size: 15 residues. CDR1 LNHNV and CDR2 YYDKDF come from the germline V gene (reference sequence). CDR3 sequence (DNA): TGTGCCACCAGCAGGGCAGGGGGCCCCAAAAACATTCAGTACTTC. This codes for CATSRAGGPKNIQYF. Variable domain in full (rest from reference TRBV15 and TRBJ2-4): DAMVIQNPRYQVTQFGKPVTLSCSQTLNHNVMYWYQQKSSQAPKLLFHYYDKDFNNEADTPDNFQSRRPNTSFCFLDIRSPGLGDTAMYLCATSRAGGPKNIQYFGAGTRLSVL.

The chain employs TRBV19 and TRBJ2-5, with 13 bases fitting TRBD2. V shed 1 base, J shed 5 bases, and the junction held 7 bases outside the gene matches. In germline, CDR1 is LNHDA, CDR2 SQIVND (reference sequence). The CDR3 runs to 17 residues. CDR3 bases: TGTGCCAGTAGTATAGGCCGACTAGCGGGAGGATGGGAGACCCAGTACTTC. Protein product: CASSIGRLAGGWETQYF. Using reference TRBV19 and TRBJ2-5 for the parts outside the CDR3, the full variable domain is DGGITQSPKYLFRKEGQNVTLSCEQNLNHDAMYWYRQDPGQGLRLIYYSQIVNDFQKGDIAEGYSVSREKKESFPLTVTSAQKNPTAFYLCASSIGRLAGGWETQYFGPGTRLLVL.

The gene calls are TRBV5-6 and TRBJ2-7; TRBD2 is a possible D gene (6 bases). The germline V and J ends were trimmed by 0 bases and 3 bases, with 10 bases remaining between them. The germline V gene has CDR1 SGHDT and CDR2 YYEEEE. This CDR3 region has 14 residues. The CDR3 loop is CASSLGGESYEQYV. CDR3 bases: TGTGCCAGCAGCTTGGGGGGGGAGAGCTACGAGCAGTACGTC.

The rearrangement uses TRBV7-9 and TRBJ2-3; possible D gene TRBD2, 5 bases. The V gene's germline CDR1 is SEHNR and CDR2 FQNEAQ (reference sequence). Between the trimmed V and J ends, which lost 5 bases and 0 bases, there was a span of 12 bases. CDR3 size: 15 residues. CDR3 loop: CASSRTRISTDTQYF. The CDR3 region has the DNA TGTGCCAGCAGCCGCACTAGAATCAGCACAGATACGCAGTATTTT.

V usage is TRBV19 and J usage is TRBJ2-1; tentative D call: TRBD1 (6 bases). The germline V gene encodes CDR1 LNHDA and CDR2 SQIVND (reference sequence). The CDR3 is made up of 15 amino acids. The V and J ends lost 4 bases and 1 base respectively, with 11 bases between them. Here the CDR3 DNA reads TGTGCCAGTAGTAAGGGGGTCTTGTCCTACAATGAGCAGTTCTTC. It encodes CASSKGVLSYNEQFF.

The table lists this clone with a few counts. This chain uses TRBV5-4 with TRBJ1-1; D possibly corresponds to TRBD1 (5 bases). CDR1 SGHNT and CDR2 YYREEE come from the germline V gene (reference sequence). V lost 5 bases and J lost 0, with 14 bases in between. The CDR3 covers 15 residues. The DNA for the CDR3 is TGTGCCAGCAGGGTTGGGGGGTTTTTGAACACTGAAGCTTTCTTT. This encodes CASRVGGFLNTEAFF.

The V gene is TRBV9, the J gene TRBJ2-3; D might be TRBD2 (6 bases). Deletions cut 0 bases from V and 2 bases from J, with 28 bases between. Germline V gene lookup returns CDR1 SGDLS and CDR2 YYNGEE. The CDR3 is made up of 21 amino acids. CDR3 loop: CASSVATRTGTAETFTDTQYF. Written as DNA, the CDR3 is TGTGCCAGCAGCGTAGCTACCCGGACCGGGACTGCGGAGACCTTCACAGATACGCAGTATTTT.

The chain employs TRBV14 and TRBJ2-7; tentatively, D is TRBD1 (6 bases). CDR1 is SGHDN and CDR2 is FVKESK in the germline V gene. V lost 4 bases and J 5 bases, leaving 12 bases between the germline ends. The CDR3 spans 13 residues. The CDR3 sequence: CASSRRGLDEQYF. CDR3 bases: TGTGCCAGCAGCCGCAGGGGATTGGACGAGCAGTACTTC.

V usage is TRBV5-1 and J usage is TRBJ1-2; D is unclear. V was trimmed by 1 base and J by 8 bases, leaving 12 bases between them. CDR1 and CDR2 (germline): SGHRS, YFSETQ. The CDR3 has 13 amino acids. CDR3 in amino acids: CASSLNEGGGYTF. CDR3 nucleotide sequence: TGCGCCAGCAGCTTGAATGAGGGAGGCGGCTACACCTTC.

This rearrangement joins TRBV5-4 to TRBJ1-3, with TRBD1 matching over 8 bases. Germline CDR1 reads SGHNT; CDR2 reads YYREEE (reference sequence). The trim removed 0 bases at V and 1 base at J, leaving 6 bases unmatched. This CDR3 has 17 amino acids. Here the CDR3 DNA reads TGTGCCAGCAGCTTGGGTCCGGGACAGGCGTCTGGAAACACCATATATTTT. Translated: CASSLGPGQASGNTIYF.

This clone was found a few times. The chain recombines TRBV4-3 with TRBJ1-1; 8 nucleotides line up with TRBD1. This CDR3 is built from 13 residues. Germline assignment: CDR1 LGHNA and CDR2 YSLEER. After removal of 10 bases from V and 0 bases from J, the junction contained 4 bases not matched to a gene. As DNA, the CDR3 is TGCGCCACTCGACAGGGGATGAACACTGAAGCTTTCTTT. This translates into CATRQGMNTEAFF.

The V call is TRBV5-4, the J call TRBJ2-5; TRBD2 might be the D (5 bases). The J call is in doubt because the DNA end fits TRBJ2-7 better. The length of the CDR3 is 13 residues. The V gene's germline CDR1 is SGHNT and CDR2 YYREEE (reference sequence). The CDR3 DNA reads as TGTGCCAGCAGCATCGGACGGGACTACGAGCAGTACTTC. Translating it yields CASSIGRDYEQYF.

For the CDR3, the DNA is TGCAGCGTTGGGGGGGTAGCGGGAGAACCCAATGAGCAGTTCTTC. This sequence encodes CSVGGVAGEPNEQFF. V usage is TRBV29-1 and J usage is TRBJ2-1; 9 bases are a match to TRBD2. Per germline, CDR1 SQVTM and CDR2 ANQGSEA. CDR3 size: 15 residues. Unmatched junction bases numbered 10, after V lost 4 bases and J lost 6 bases.

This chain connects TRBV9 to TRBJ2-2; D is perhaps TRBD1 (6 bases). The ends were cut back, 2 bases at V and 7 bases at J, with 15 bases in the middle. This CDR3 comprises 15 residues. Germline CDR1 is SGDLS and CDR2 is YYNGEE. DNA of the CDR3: TGTGCCAGCAGCGTCCAAAGGCAAGGGGGCGGGGAGCTGTTTTTT. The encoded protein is CASSVQRQGGGELFF.

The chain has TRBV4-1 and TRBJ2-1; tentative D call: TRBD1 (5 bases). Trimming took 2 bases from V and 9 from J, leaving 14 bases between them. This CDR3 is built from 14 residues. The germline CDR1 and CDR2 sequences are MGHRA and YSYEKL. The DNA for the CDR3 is TGCGCCAGCAGCCAACAGGGTGGGGCCGGTGAGCAGTTCTTC. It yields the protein CASSQQGGAGEQFF.

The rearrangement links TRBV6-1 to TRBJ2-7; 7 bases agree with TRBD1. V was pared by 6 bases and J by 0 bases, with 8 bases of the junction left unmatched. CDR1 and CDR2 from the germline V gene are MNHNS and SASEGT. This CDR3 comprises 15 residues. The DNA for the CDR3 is TGTGCCAGCAGGAGGGTGACAGGGTTCTCCTACGAGCAGTACGTC. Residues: CASRRVTGFSYEQYV.

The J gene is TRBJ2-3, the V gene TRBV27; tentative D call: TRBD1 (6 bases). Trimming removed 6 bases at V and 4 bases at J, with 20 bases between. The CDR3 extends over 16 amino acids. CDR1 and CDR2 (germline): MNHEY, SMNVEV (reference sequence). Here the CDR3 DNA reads TGTGCCAGCAGCTCCCCGATCTCGACAGGTGCAGATACGCAGTATTTT. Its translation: CASSSPISTGADTQYF.

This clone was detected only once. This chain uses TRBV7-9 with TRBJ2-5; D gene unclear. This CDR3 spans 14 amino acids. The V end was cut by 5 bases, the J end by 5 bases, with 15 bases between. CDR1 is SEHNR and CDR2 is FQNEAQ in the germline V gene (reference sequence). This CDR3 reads CASSQTGNGETQYF. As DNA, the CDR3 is TGTGCCAGCAGCCAGACGGGTAACGGGGAGACCCAGTACTTC.

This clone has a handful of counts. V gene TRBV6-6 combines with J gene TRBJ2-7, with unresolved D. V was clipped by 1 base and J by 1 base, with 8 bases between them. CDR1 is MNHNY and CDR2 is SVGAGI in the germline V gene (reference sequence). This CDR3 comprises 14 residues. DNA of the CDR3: TGTGCCAGCAGTTACTTGGGCAGATCCTACGAGCAGTACTTC. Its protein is CASSYLGRSYEQYF.

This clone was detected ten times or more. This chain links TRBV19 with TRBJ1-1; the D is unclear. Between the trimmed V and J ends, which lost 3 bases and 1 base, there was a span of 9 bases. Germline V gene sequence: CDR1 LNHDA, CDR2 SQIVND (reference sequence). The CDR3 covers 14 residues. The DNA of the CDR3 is TGTGCCAGTAGTATCGGAGTGGGGAACACTGAAGCTTTCTTT. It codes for CASSIGVGNTEAFF.

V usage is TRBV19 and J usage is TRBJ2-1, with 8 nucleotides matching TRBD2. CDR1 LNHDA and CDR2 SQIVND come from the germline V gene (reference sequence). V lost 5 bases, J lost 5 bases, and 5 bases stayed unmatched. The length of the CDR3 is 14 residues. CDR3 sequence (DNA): TGTGCCAGTAGTTCGACTAGCGAAGACAATGAGCAGTTCTTC. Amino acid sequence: CASSSTSEDNEQFF.